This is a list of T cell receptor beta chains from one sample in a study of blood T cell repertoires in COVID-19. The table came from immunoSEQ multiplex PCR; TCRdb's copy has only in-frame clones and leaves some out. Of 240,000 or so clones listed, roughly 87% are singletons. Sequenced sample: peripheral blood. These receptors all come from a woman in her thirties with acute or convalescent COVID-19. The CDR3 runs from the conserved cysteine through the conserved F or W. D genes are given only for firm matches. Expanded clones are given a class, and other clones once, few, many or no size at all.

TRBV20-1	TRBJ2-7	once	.	TGCAGTGCTAGTCTGACGACAGGAGCTACCGGGGAGCAGTACTTC	CSASLTTGATGEQYF
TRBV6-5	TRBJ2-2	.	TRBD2	TGTGCCAGCAGTTACTTAGGACTAGACGCCGGGGAGCTGTTTTTT	CASSYLGLDAGELFF
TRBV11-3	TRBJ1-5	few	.	TGTGCCAGCAGCTTAGAACAGGGCAATCAGCCCCAGCATTTT	CASSLEQGNQPQHF
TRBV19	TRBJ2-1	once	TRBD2	TGTGCCAGTAGTACTGGGACTAGCGGGAGGGCTTGGGGCAATGAGCAGTTCTTC	CASSTGTSGRAWGNEQFF
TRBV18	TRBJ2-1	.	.	TGTGCCAGCTCACCAACTCAGGACAATGAGCAGTTCTTC	CASSPTQDNEQFF
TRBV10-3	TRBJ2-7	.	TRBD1	TGTGCCATCACCGAGACAGGGTCCGGCTACGAGCAGTACTTC	CAITETGSGYEQYF
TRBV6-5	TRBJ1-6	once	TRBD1	TGTGCCGTCCTAAGGGGGACAGGGGATTACCCCCTCCACTTT	CAVLRGTGDYPLHF
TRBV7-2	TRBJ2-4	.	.	TGTGCCAGCAGCTTAGACAGAACAAACATTCAGTACTTC	CASSLDRTNIQYF
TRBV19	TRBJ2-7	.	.	TGTGCCAGCCGCTCGGGTTCGTTCGCCGAGCAGTACTTC	CASRSGSFAEQYF
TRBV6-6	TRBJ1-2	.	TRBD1	TGTGCCAGCAGTTACTCGACAGGGACAGGCTACACCTTC	CASSYSTGTGYTF
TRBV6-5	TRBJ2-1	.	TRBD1	TGTGCCAGCAGTATAGGGACAGGGGGTCGACAGTTCTTC	CASSIGTGGRQFF
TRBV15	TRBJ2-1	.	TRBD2	TGTGCCACCTCGGGAGGGAGGGCCTTTCGTAACAATGAGCAGTTCTTC	CATSGGRAFRNNEQFF
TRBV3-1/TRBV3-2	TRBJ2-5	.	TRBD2	TGTGCCAGCAGCCAAGGAGTAGCGGGAGGGGAGACCCAGTACTTC	CASSQGVAGGETQYF
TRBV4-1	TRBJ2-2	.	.	TGCGCCAGCAGCCAAGCTTCACTGGGACTTACTCCCACCGGGGAGCTGTTTTTT	CASSQASLGLTPTGELFF
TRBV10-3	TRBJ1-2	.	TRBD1	TGTGCCATCAGTTCGGACAGGGGTTATGGCTACACCTTC	CAISSDRGYGYTF
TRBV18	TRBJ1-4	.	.	TGTGCCAGCTCACCACAGGAGAATGAAAAACTGTTTTTT	CASSPQENEKLFF
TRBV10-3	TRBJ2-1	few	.	TGTGCCATCAGTGAGTCGACGACAGCTACTAATGAGCAGTTCTTC	CAISESTTATNEQFF
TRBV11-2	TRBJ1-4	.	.	TGTGCCAGCAGCTTAGGTACTCAGGGAGGAGTAAAACTGTTTTTT	CASSLGTQGGVKLFF
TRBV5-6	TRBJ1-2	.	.	TGTGCCAGCAGCTTAACTTCTCGCCCTAACTATGGCTACACCTTC	CASSLTSRPNYGYTF
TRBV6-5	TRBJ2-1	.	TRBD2	TGTGCCAGCAGTTTATTAGCGGGAGTCAGTTACAATGAGCAGTTCTTC	CASSLLAGVSYNEQFF
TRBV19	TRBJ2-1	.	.	TGTGCCAGTAGTGCCCCACACCTCTCCTACAATGAGCAGTTCTTC	CASSAPHLSYNEQFF
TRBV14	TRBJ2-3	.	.	TGTGCCAGCAGCCGGGAAAGCGGTCTAAGCACAGATACGCAGTATTTT	CASSRESGLSTDTQYF
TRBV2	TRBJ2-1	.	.	TGTGCCAGCAGGGGGGCGCGAGGGATGAATGAGCAGTTCTTC	CASRGARGMNEQFF
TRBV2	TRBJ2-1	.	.	TGTGCCAGCCGTACTAGACCTACCTACAATGAGCAGTTCTTC	CASRTRPTYNEQFF
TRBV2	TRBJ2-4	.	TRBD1	TGTGCCAGCAGCCAGACGGGGACAGGCTACCAAAACATTCAGTACTTC	CASSQTGTGYQNIQYF
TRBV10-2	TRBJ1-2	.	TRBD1	TGCGCCAGCAGATCCGGGACAGGGGTCGACGGCTACACCTTC	CASRSGTGVDGYTF
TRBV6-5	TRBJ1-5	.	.	TGTGCCAGCAGGGAGGGACGAAATCAGCCCCAGCATTTT	CASREGRNQPQHF
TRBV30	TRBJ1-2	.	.	TGTGCCTGGTGGCGGGGGCGGGAGCTCTATGGCTACACCTTC	CAWWRGRELYGYTF
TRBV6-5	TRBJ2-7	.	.	TGTGCCAGCAGTTACTCGGTCGCACATTCCTACGAGCAGTACTTC	CASSYSVAHSYEQYF
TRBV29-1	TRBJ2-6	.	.	TGCAGCGTTCCGGGGGACTCGTCTGGGGCCAACGTCCTGACTTTC	CSVPGDSSGANVLTF
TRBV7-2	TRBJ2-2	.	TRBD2	TGTGCCAGCAGCTTAGGGAAGCGGGAGGGCCGGACCGGGGAGCTGTTTTTT	CASSLGKREGRTGELFF
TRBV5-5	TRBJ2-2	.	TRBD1	TGTGCCAGCAGCCCTGGACAGGGGGCGAACACCGGGGAGCTGTTTTTT	CASSPGQGANTGELFF
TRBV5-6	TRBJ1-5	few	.	TGTGCCAGCAGCTTCCTGGGGGGGCCATCAAATCAGCCCCAGCATTTT	CASSFLGGPSNQPQHF
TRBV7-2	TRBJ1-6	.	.	TGTGCCAGCAGCCCGACAGCCCGATATAATTCACCCCTCCACTTT	CASSPTARYNSPLHF
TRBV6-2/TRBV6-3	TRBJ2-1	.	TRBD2	TGTGCCAGCAGTGAGACTAGCGGCCGGTGGAATGAGCAGTTCTTC	CASSETSGRWNEQFF
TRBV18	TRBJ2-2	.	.	TGTGCCAGCTCACCCCGGACAGCGAACACCGGGGAGCTGTTTTTT	CASSPRTANTGELFF
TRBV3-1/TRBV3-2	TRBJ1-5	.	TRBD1	TGTGCCAGCAGCCAAGATGTCGGCAGGGGGAGGCCCCAGCATTTT	CASSQDVGRGRPQHF
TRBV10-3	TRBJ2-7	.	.	TGTGCCATCAGTGTGGGGGGGCTTAGACTGAATGGCTCCTACGAGCAGTACTTC	CAISVGGLRLNGSYEQYF
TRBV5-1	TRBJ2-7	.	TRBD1	TGCGCCAGCAGCTTAACAGGGGTAAACTACGAGCAGTACTTC	CASSLTGVNYEQYF
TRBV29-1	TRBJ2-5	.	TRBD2	TGCAGCGTTGAAGATGGCGGGAGGGTCTCCCAGTACTTC	CSVEDGGRVSQYF
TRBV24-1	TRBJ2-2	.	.	TGTGCCACCAGTATAGACACCGGGGAGCTGTTTTTT	CATSIDTGELFF
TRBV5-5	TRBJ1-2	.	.	TGTGCCAGCAGCTTGGAGGGCAGGGTCTATGGCTACACCTTC	CASSLEGRVYGYTF
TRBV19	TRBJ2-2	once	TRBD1	TGTGCCAGTAATGACAGGGCAATCGGGGAGCTGTTTTTT	CASNDRAIGELFF
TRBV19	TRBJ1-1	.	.	TGTGCCAGTAGTATAGCGGAGGGTCGAAACACTGAAGCTTTCTTT	CASSIAEGRNTEAFF
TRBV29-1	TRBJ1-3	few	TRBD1	TGCAGCGCCGGACAGGGGGCTGGAAACACCATATATTTT	CSAGQGAGNTIYF
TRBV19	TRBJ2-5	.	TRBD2	TGTGCCAGTAGTTCCGGGACTAGCGGTCTAGGGACCCAGTACTTC	CASSSGTSGLGTQYF
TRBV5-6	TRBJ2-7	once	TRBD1	TGTGCCAGCAGCCCAGACAGGGCTCCCGAGCAGTACTTC	CASSPDRAPEQYF
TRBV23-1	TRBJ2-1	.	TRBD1	TGCGCCAGCAGTCAATCGGGGGACAGGTTCAATGAGCAGTTCTTC	CASSQSGDRFNEQFF
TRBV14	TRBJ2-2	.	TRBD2	TGTGCCAGCAGCCAAGGGGGACTACCCCCCACCGGGGAGCTGTTTTTT	CASSQGGLPPTGELFF
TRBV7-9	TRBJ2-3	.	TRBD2	TGTGCCAGCAGCTTTCGACTAGCGGGCGTCACAGATACGCAGTATTTT	CASSFRLAGVTDTQYF